Each of the 17 T cell receptor beta chains below was sequenced from the same sample in a study of cytomegalovirus exposure and HLA in healthy donors. Primers included in the PCR were 60 Vbeta and 13 Jbeta primers. Measured with immunoSEQ multiplex PCR; TCRdb has only the in-frame clones, and not every one. The profile shows about 130,000 clones, around 75% of them singletons. The sequencing input was PBMCs. The source is a man aged 25 to 45 in good health and CMV-seronegative.

This chain joins TRBV5-1 and TRBJ1-4; the D gene is possibly TRBD1 (5 bases). Germline V CDR1 and CDR2: SGHRS, YFSETQ. Trimming removed 0 bases at V and 8 bases at J, with 17 bases between. The CDR3 runs 16 residues. CDR3 region: CASSLGFGTEGEKLFF. As DNA, the CDR3 is TGCGCCAGCAGCTTGGGGTTCGGGACGGAGGGCGAAAAACTGTTTTTT.

This sequence joins TRBV28 and TRBJ1-2; a weak D match, TRBD1 (6 bases). CDR3 length equals 14 residues. Germline CDR1 reads MDHEN; CDR2 reads SYDVKM. V was shortened by 5 bases and J by 7 bases, with 17 bases between the two germline ends. This CDR3 reads CASSRTGGAFGYTF. The CDR3 DNA reads as TGTGCCAGCAGTAGGACGGGGGGCGCATTTGGCTACACCTTC.

This clone was detected once. This chain uses TRBV7-9 with TRBJ1-6; D call uncertain. V was cut by 6 bases and J by 9 bases, with 21 bases left in between. Germline V gene sequence: CDR1 SEHNR, CDR2 FQNEAQ (reference sequence). The CDR3 sequence is 16 residues long. CDR3 sequence reads: CASRREGRGGGSPLHF. The CDR3 nucleotides are TGTGCCAGCAGACGAGAGGGCCGGGGAGGAGGTTCACCCCTCCACTTT.

V gene TRBV9 combines with J gene TRBJ1-2, with a possible D match to TRBD1 (5 bases). CDR1 is SGDLS, CDR2 YYNGEE, per germline. The CDR3 totals 17 residues. Trimming removed 1 base from V and 0 bases from J, with 16 bases in between. The CDR3 DNA is TGTGCCAGCAGCGTAAACCCCGGGGGGAAAGCTAACTATGGCTACACCTTC. It translates to CASSVNPGGKANYGYTF.

The chain couples TRBV7-3 to TRBJ2-3, with D perhaps matching TRBD2 (5 bases). The germline gives CDR1 SGHTA, CDR2 FQGTGA. Trimming cost V 6 bases and J 1 base, with 17 bases left between them. The CDR3 totals 16 residues. The CDR3 DNA reads as TGTGCCAGCAGTACGAACAGCGGCTCTCGCACAGATACGCAGTATTTT. This encodes CASSTNSGSRTDTQYF.

The chain joins TRBV29-1 to TRBJ2-1; 7 bases agree with TRBD2. Germline-derived CDR1 and CDR2 are SQVTM and ANQGSEA. There are 15 residues in the CDR3. J gave up 8 bases and V 6 bases, and 16 bases lay outside the gene matches. The CDR3 sequence is CSVRASGQGSHEQFF. CDR3 DNA: TGCAGCGTCCGGGCTAGCGGCCAGGGAAGCCATGAGCAGTTCTTC.

This chain uses TRBV7-9 with TRBJ1-5, with D possibly TRBD1 on 5 matching bases. The CDR3 has 18 residues. Germline-derived CDR1 and CDR2 are SEHNR and FQNEAQ (reference sequence). The V end was cut by 0 bases, the J end by 0 bases, with 15 bases between. CDR3 region: CASSLAYGAGNSNQPQHF. CDR3 nucleotides: TGTGCCAGCAGCTTAGCTTATGGGGCAGGGAATAGCAATCAGCCCCAGCATTTT.

V is TRBV30 and J is TRBJ1-6; D is unresolved. The CDR3 contains 14 residues. The germline V gene has CDR1 GTSNPN and CDR2 SVGIG (reference sequence). V dropped 5 bases and J dropped 0 bases, with 8 bases sitting between them. The CDR3 loop reads CAWGQSSYNSPLHF. CDR3 nucleotides: TGTGCCTGGGGGCAGAGCTCCTATAATTCACCCCTCCACTTT.

This clone was detected a few times. The final CDR3 position lacks the conserved phenylalanine or tryptophan, pointing to a likely read error. This sequence joins TRBV6-5 and TRBJ2-3, with D perhaps TRBD2 (5 bases). There are 12 residues in the CDR3. V shed 6 bases and J shed 2 bases, with 6 bases lying between them. Germline CDR1 MNHEY, CDR2 SVGAGI. CDR3 nucleotide sequence: TGTGCCAGCAGAGACTACACAGATACGCAGTATGTT. The encoded protein is CASRDYTDTQYV.

The gene calls are TRBV2 and TRBJ2-1, with TRBD2 matching over 10 bases. Per germline, CDR1 SNHLY and CDR2 FYNNEI. This CDR3 spans 15 amino acids. With 3 bases clipped from V and 5 bases from J, the junction kept 4 bases outside the gene matches. The CDR3 reads CASSDSGGAHNEQFF. As DNA, the CDR3 is TGTGCCAGCAGTGACAGCGGGGGGGCCCACAATGAGCAGTTCTTC. The complete variable domain, with remaining parts taken from reference TRBV2 and TRBJ2-1, reads EPEVTQTPSHQVTQMGQEVILRCVPISNHLYFYWYRQILGQKVEFLVSFYNNEISEKSEIFDDQFSVERPDGSNFTLKIRSTKLEDSAMYFCASSDSGGAHNEQFFGPGTRLTVL.

The chain is built from TRBV6-1 and TRBJ2-1; D not certain. V gave up 1 base and J gave up 5 bases, with 6 bases separating them. This CDR3 has 13 residues. CDR1 and CDR2 (germline): MNHNS, SASEGT. In DNA, the CDR3 is TGTGCCAGCAGTGAAGGGGCGAACAATGAGCAGTTCTTC. Amino acids: CASSEGANNEQFF.

The V call is TRBV9, the J call TRBJ2-6, with 8 bases aligning to TRBD1. This CDR3 contains 18 residues. Germline loops: CDR1 SGDLS, CDR2 YYNGEE. The V and J ends lost 4 bases and 0 bases, in that order; junction bases with no gene match: 9. The CDR3 loop is CASSLRDRSYSGANVLTF. The DNA for the CDR3 is TGTGCCAGCAGCCTTAGGGACAGGTCCTACTCTGGGGCCAACGTCCTGACTTTC.

This clone was counted a few times. The chain links TRBV7-2 to TRBJ2-1, with 7 bases that match TRBD2. The V gene end was trimmed by 1 base and the J gene end by 8 bases; junction bases not matched to a gene: 5. The CDR3 runs to 14 residues. The germline V gene encodes CDR1 SGHTA and CDR2 FQGNSA. The CDR3 DNA reads TGTGCCAGCAGCTTAGGGAGACTAGCAGATGAGCAGTTCTTC. Its protein product is CASSLGRLADEQFF.

This chain connects TRBV18 to TRBJ1-1; D uncertain. CDR1 and CDR2 (germline): KGHSH, LQKENI. Trimming took off 3 bases at V and 1 base at J, with 18 bases between the two ends. The CDR3 contains 17 residues. For the CDR3, the DNA is TGTGCCAGCTCACCCCTCGTGAGGCAACGAAGGAACACTGAAGCTTTCTTT. Its protein is CASSPLVRQRRNTEAFF.

V and J are TRBV11-2 and TRBJ2-2; D is possibly TRBD2 (6 bases). Germline-derived CDR1 and CDR2 are SGHAT and FQNNGV. This CDR3 comprises 14 residues. V shed 1 base and J shed 6 bases, with 9 bases lying between them. DNA of the CDR3: TGTGCCAGCAGCTTAGCACTAGCAGCCGGGGAGCTGTTTTTT. Protein: CASSLALAAGELFF. The full variable domain, with the rest looked up from reference TRBV11-2 and TRBJ2-2, is EAGVAQSPRYKIIEKRQSVAFWCNPISGHATLYWYQQILGQGPKLLIQFQNNGVVDDSQLPKDRFSAERLKGVDSTLKIQPAKLEDSAVYLCASSLALAAGELFFGEGSRLTVL.

This chain uses TRBV18 with TRBJ1-5; a weak D match, TRBD1 (5 bases). V lost 3 bases to trimming and J lost 4 bases, with 10 bases between them. There are 14 residues in the CDR3. The germline CDR1 and CDR2 sequences are KGHSH and LQKENI. The CDR3 DNA is TGTGCCAGCTCACCCGACGGGGGGAATCAGCCCCAGCATTTT. Translation gives CASSPDGGNQPQHF.

This clone was counted between two and nine times. This chain uses TRBV6-5 with TRBJ1-3; no reliable D call. Looked up from germline, CDR1 is MNHEY and CDR2 is SVGAGI. The ends were cut back, 5 bases at V and 0 bases at J, with 5 bases in the middle. The CDR3 sequence is 13 residues long. Here the CDR3 reads CASSLYSGNTIYF. CDR3 coding DNA: TGTGCCAGCAGTCTGTACTCTGGAAACACCATATATTTT.